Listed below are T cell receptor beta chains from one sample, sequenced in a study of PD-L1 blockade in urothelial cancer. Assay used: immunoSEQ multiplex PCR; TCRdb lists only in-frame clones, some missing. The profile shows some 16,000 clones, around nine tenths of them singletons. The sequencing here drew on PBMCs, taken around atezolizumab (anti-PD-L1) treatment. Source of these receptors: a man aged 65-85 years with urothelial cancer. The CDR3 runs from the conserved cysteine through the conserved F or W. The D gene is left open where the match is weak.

cdr3_aa: CASCWDRGQEGYTF
d_call: TRBD1
v_call: TRBV2
j_call: TRBJ1-2

cdr3_aa: CASSYSSGTGSREQYF
d_call: TRBD1
v_call: TRBV6-5
j_call: TRBJ2-7

cdr3_aa: CASITYLRGHTEAFF
d_call: TRBD1
v_call: TRBV2
j_call: TRBJ1-1

cdr3_aa: CAIKARDSPLHF
d_call: .
v_call: TRBV10-3
j_call: TRBJ1-6

cdr3_aa: CASSRDRESQPQHF
d_call: TRBD1
v_call: TRBV2
j_call: TRBJ1-5

cdr3_aa: CAIRQGSEETQYF
d_call: .
v_call: TRBV10-3
j_call: TRBJ2-5

cdr3_aa: CASSYSTVGDTQYF
d_call: .
v_call: TRBV6-5
j_call: TRBJ2-3

cdr3_aa: CASSESLDSWGYGYTF
d_call: .
v_call: TRBV6-1
j_call: TRBJ1-2

cdr3_aa: CASSDGVRYEQYF
d_call: .
v_call: TRBV2
j_call: TRBJ2-7

cdr3_aa: CASSPYGGGGARNEQFF
d_call: .
v_call: TRBV4-1
j_call: TRBJ2-1

cdr3_aa: CASREAGGRTDTQYF
d_call: TRBD1
v_call: TRBV5-1
j_call: TRBJ2-3

cdr3_aa: CASSSERGGPGETQYF
d_call: TRBD2
v_call: TRBV7-7
j_call: TRBJ2-5

cdr3_aa: CASMGRSSQPQHF
d_call: .
v_call: TRBV6-1
j_call: TRBJ1-5

cdr3_aa: CATGRGGLYEQYF
d_call: TRBD1
v_call: TRBV10-3
j_call: TRBJ2-7

cdr3_aa: CSVVLGQRYEQYF
d_call: TRBD1
v_call: TRBV29-1
j_call: TRBJ2-7

cdr3_aa: CASSPNRDRSEQLFF
d_call: .
v_call: TRBV4-1
j_call: TRBJ1-4

cdr3_aa: CATSNSGVGTEKLFF
d_call: .
v_call: TRBV15
j_call: TRBJ1-4

cdr3_aa: CATSRGQGSSPLHF
d_call: TRBD1
v_call: TRBV15
j_call: TRBJ1-6

cdr3_aa: CASSLGSDYQETQYF
d_call: .
v_call: TRBV5-4
j_call: TRBJ2-5

cdr3_aa: CASSLEASSTDTQYF
d_call: .
v_call: TRBV11-3
j_call: TRBJ2-3

cdr3_aa: CASSQETGGLAEAFF
d_call: TRBD1
v_call: TRBV4-1
j_call: TRBJ1-1

cdr3_aa: CASSILGGTTDTQYF
d_call: .
v_call: TRBV19
j_call: TRBJ2-3

cdr3_aa: CASSFQDEQFF
d_call: .
v_call: TRBV6-5
j_call: TRBJ2-1

cdr3_aa: CASSLPGALETQYF
d_call: .
v_call: TRBV27
j_call: TRBJ2-5

cdr3_aa: CASSPRTAGSEKLFF
d_call: .
v_call: TRBV18
j_call: TRBJ1-4

cdr3_aa: CASGSTGANYYEQYF
d_call: TRBD1
v_call: TRBV12-5
j_call: TRBJ2-7

cdr3_aa: CASSLSAVNYGYTF
d_call: .
v_call: TRBV27
j_call: TRBJ1-2

cdr3_aa: CASTLGSEQFF
d_call: .
v_call: TRBV7-9
j_call: TRBJ2-1